The clone carrying this T cell receptor beta chain has only a few counts. The CDR3 sequence is 13 residues long. Germline V CDR1 and CDR2: MNHEY, SMNVEV (reference sequence). V was cut by 2 bases and J by 7 bases, with 8 bases left in between. The data belong to a study of blood T cell repertoires in COVID-19. Study information: COVID-19 samples collected from the United States, Italy and Spain covered acute and convalescent phases. Nucleic acid was either cDNA or gDNA, and it came from T cells, B-cell-depleted T cells, or PBMCs.

Per the authors' pipeline: Estimates of nucleated cell counts were drawn from the amplification of reference gene primers. Sequenced by immunoSEQ multiplex PCR; TCRdb stores in-frame clones only, minus some. V and J calls plus clone size are reproduced from that table; the DNA served to infer D and trimming. The sample carries 110,000 or so clones, around 77% recorded once. The TCR comes from a human donor in a cohort sampled during active COVID-19. Sequences were obtained from peripheral blood. The chain combines TRBV27 with TRBJ1-4; D gene ambiguous. The DNA of the CDR3 is TGTGCCAGCAGTTTAATTCGCGGTGAAAAACTGTTTTTT. It yields the protein CASSLIRGEKLFF. Combining the CDR3 with reference TRBV27 and TRBJ1-4 gives the whole variable domain EAQVTQNPRYLITVTGKKLTVTCSQNMNHEYMSWYRQDPGLGLRQIYYSMNVEVTDKGDVPEGYKVSRKEKRNFPLILESPSPNQTSLYFCASSLIRGEKLFFGSGTQLSVL.